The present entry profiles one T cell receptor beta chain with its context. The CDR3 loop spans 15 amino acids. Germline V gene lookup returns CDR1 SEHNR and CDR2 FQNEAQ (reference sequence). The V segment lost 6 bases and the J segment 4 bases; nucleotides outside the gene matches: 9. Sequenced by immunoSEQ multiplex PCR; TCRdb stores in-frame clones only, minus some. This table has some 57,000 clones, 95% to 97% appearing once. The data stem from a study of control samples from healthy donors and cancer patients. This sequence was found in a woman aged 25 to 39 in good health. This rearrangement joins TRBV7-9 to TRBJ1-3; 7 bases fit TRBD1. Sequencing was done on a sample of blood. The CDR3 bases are TGTGCCAGCAGTTCCGACAGGGCGTCGGGAAACACCATATATTTT. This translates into CASSSDRASGNTIYF.